The rows below give T cell receptor beta chains drawn from one sample of a study of cytomegalovirus exposure and HLA in healthy donors. Method: immunoSEQ multiplex PCR; TCRdb's copy keeps in-frame clones and lacks some. This table has under 200,000 clones, roughly 80% appearing once. The sequencing sample was made of PBMCs. The receptors come from a man in his fifties or sixties in good health and CMV-seronegative. Both conserved end residues are part of each CDR3. D genes are given only for firm matches. Size values are once, few and many counts, or a class for expanded clones, and some rows have none.

TRBD1 . TRBJ2-1 TRBV6-1 TGTGCCAGCAGGAAGGACAGGGTAACTTACAATGAGCAGTTCTTC CASRKDRVTYNEQFF
TRBD1 once TRBJ1-2 TRBV19 TGTGCCAGTAGTATAACAGGGGGCGGCGGCTACACCTTC CASSITGGGGYTF
. . TRBJ1-1 TRBV12-5 TGTGCTAGTGGCCAAGGGGGAATCGACACTGAAGCTTTCTTT CASGQGGIDTEAFF
TRBD2 . TRBJ2-3 TRBV29-1 TGCAGCGGCCAACCCGGGGGGGTAGATACGCAGTATTTT CSGQPGGVDTQYF
. . TRBJ1-2 TRBV18 TGTGCCAGCTCACCACCGGGCAGAGAAGGAGGTGGCTACACCTTC CASSPPGREGGGYTF
. once TRBJ2-7 TRBV5-1 TGCGCCAGCAGCCCAGGGGACCCCCCCTACGAGCAGTACTTC CASSPGDPPYEQYF
. . TRBJ2-2 TRBV27 TGTGCCAGCAGTTTATCGCTACTATACACCGGGGAGCTGTTTTTT CASSLSLLYTGELFF
. . TRBJ2-5 TRBV5-1 TGCGCCAGCAGCCCTAGGGGGGGAGAAGAGACCCAGTACTTC CASSPRGGEETQYF
TRBD2 . TRBJ2-5 TRBV2 TGTGCCAGCACGGGGGGGGCGGGGGAAGGCAATACAGAGACCCAGTACTTC CASTGGAGEGNTETQYF
TRBD2 . TRBJ2-5 TRBV5-4 TGTGCCAGCAGCCCCATAGCGGGAGGGGGAGAGACCCAGTACTTC CASSPIAGGGETQYF
. . TRBJ1-1 TRBV5-1 TGCGCCTCTCTATCGGGGAGGGGGAACACTGAAGCTTTCTTT CASLSGRGNTEAFF
. . TRBJ2-6 TRBV5-6 TGTGCCAGCAGCCCCCTTGGCAGGCCCAACGTCCTGACTTTC CASSPLGRPNVLTF
. . TRBJ1-1 TRBV28 TGTGCCAGCAGTTTTCAGGGGATGAACACTGAAGCTTTCTTT CASSFQGMNTEAFF
TRBD2 . TRBJ2-2 TRBV10-3 TGTGCCATCATGACCCCGGGGAAAACTAGCGTTACCGGGGAGCTGTTTTTT CAIMTPGKTSVTGELFF
TRBD1 . TRBJ2-7 TRBV28 TGTGCCAGCAGTACAGGGGGCGTTTCCTACGAGCAGTACTTC CASSTGGVSYEQYF
. . TRBJ1-2 TRBV7-9 TGTGCCAGCAGCTTAGCCGAAGGAGATAACCTCTATGGCTACACCTTC CASSLAEGDNLYGYTF
TRBD2 . TRBJ2-1 TRBV28 TGTGCCAGCAGTCCCTGGACTAGCGGGAGGGATATTAGCTCCTACAATGAGCAGTTCTTC CASSPWTSGRDISSYNEQFF
. . TRBJ1-1 TRBV6-1 TGTGCCAGCAGTGAATCAGGGGCGGCTGAAGCTTTCTTT CASSESGAAEAFF
. . TRBJ1-5 TRBV2 TGTGCCAGCAGGAGGAATAGCAATCAGCCCCAGCATTTT CASRRNSNQPQHF
. . TRBJ2-1 TRBV4-3 TGCGCCAGCAGCCAAGGAATAGCCTCCGGCTACAATGAGCAGTTCTTC CASSQGIASGYNEQFF
TRBD1 . TRBJ1-2 TRBV7-8 TGTGCCAGCAGACCCTCCGGGACAGGGTTGCGTGGCTACACCTTC CASRPSGTGLRGYTF
TRBD1 . TRBJ1-5 TRBV5-6 TGTGCCAGCAGCGTAACAGGGGGAGCAAATCAGCCCCAGCATTTT CASSVTGGANQPQHF
TRBD1 . TRBJ2-3 TRBV5-4 TGTGCCAGCAGCTCCGGACAGGGAAGCACAGATACGCAGTATTTT CASSSGQGSTDTQYF
. few TRBJ2-5 TRBV30 TGTGCCTGGAGTCGGCTGTTAGCGTCCCAAGAGACCCAGTACTTC CAWSRLLASQETQYF